This T cell receptor beta chain came from a study of human T cells and chemical hapten exposure (dated by TCRdb to the early 2020s). With regard to the full study: Libraries were combined into a pool for sequencing, and differences in TCR yield between samples came mainly from small differences in library volumes within the pool. From each blood RNA sample, both TCR alpha and TCR beta chains were sequenced. In alopecia patients, the study followed how the peripheral blood TCR repertoire changed in vivo over primary and secondary sensitization to diphenylcyclopropenone (DPC), a hapten.

Reading the label with the study, this specimen's time point is: healthy volunteer bleed at 2 weeks. Total RNA was extracted from unfractionated whole blood that had been collected in Tempus Blood RNA tubes. As TCR sequencing controls, several healthy volunteers were used, with blood taken at day 0, 2 weeks and 6 weeks. Libraries came from RACE. The listed sequencing device is NextSeq 500. During library preparation, unique molecular identifiers were attached to individual cDNA molecules so that TCRs could be counted quantitatively and reproducibly. In the original analysis: A median of about 87,000 TCRs per sample was observed, with a range of 23,224 to 690,600. V, J and CDR3 annotation of the TCR reads was carried out using the Decombinator software suite. For PS versus PT1 abundance plots, all samples were subsampled to the same number of TCRs (28,000). TCRs were defined as expanded if absent before sensitization and observed at least eight times at the 2-week time point. In-frame beta chains were kept once TCRdb had trimmed the public reads at Q25 with fastp and called clones with MiXCR. Rows with one shared CDR3 protein collapse into an entry with the most common genes and DNA. The V and J calls, along with clone size, are taken from TCRdb and not from the paper's own processing. In all, the sample holds some 120,000 distinct CDR3 sequences, and 9% to 10% of those were seen once. Roughly 1.6% of the sample is held by the ten biggest clonotypes.

Overall study results and their limits: After repeated subsampling, the strength of the expansion versus patch-test correlation and the threshold at which it became significant changed. No change with DPC sensitization was found in the number of TCRs above 1 in 1000 frequency, and no evidence of global repertoire structure alterations was found.

This clonotype has just a few counts. Its specific antigen is unknown. No base qualities exist here, and no much larger clone lies one base off it. Sequencing was carried out using whole blood. This receptor was taken from a male donor in good health. Some clones in this sample may be carry-over from other donors' samples.

The DNA reads TGTGCCAGCAGTCCAGGGGGCGCTGGAAACACCATATATTTT. This gives the protein CASSPGGAGNTIYF. The V and J segments used are TRBV12-3 or TRBV12-4 and TRBJ1-3, with 8 bases in between that match TRBD1. V loses 5 bases at its end and J loses 2 bases; junction bases beyond the gene matches: 2. The CDR3 sequence holds 14 residues, the cysteine and phenylalanine included. Solely the CDR3 DNA is kept, with 42 bases framed from the first base.